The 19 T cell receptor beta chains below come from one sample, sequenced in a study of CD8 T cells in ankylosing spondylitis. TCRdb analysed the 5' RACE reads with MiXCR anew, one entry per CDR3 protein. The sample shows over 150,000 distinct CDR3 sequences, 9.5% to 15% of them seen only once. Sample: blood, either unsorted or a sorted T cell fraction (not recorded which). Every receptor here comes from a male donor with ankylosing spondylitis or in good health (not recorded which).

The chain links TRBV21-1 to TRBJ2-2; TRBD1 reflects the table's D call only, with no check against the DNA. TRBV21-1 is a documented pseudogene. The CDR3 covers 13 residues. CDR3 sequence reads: CASSAEGAGELFF. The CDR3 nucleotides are TGTGCCAGCAGCGCCGAGGGGGCCGGGGAGCTGTTTTTT.

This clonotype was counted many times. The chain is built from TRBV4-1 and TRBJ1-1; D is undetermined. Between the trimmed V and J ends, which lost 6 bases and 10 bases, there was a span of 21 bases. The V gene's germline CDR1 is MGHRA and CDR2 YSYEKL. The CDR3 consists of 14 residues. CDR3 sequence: CASSRLPWVSGAFF. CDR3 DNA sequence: TGCGCCAGCAGTCGACTGCCCTGGGTATCCGGAGCTTTCTTT.

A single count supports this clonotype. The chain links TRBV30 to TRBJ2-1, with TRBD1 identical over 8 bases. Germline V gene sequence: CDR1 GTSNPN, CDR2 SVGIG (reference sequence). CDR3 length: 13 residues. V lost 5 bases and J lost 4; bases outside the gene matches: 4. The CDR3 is CAWDQGAYNEQFF. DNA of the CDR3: TGTGCCTGGGATCAGGGGGCTTACAATGAGCAGTTCTTC.

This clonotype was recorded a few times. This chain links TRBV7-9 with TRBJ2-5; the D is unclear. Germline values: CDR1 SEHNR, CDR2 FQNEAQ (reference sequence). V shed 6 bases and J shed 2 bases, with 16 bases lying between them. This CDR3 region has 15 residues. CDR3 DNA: TGTGCCAGCAGTTCTCCGCTGACATTACAAGAGACCCAGTACTTC. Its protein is CASSSPLTLQETQYF.

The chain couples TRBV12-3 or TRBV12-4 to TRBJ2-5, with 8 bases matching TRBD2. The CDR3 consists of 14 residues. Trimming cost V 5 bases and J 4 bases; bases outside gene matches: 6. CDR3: CASSPGGGGETQYF. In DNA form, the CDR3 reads TGTGCCAGCAGTCCCGGGGGGGGTGGAGAGACCCAGTACTTC.

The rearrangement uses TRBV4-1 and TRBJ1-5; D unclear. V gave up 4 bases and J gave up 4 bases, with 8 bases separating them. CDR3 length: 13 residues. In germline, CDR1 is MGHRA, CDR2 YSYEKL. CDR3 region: CASSLEPNQPQHF. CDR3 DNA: TGCGCCAGCAGCCTCGAACCTAATCAGCCCCAGCATTTT.

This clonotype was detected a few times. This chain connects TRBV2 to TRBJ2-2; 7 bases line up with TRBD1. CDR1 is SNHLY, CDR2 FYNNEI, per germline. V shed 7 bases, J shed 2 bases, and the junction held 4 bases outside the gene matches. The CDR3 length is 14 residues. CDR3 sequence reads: CASTRDSNTGELFF. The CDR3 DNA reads TGTGCCAGCACCCGGGACAGCAACACCGGGGAGCTGTTTTTT.

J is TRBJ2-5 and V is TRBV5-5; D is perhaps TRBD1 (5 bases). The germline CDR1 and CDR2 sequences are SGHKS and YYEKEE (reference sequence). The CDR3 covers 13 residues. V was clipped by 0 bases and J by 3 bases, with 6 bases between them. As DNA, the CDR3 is TGTGCCAGCAGCTTGGAAGGGGAAGAGACCCAGTACTTC. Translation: CASSLEGEETQYF.

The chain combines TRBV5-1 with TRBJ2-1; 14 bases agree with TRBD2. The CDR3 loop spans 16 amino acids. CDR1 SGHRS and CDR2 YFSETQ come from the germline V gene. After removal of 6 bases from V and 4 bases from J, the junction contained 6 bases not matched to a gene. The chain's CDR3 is CASKPGLAGVYNEQFF. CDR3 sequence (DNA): TGCGCCAGCAAGCCGGGACTAGCGGGGGTATACAATGAGCAGTTCTTC.

CDR3 region: CASSYGPGTTQETQYF. The CDR3 DNA reads TGTGCCAGCAGTTACGGCCCCGGGACTACTCAAGAGACCCAGTACTTC. V and J are TRBV6-5 and TRBJ2-5; 7 nucleotides align to TRBD2. The CDR3 totals 16 residues. With V trimmed by 2 bases and J by 2 bases, 8 bases remained unmatched. Germline CDR1 is MNHEY and CDR2 is SVGAGI.

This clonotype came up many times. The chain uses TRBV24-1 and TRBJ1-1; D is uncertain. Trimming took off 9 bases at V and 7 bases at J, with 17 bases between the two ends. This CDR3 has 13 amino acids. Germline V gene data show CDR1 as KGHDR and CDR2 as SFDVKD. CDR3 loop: CATENRGWDEAFF. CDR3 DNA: TGTGCCACCGAAAATCGGGGATGGGATGAAGCTTTCTTT.

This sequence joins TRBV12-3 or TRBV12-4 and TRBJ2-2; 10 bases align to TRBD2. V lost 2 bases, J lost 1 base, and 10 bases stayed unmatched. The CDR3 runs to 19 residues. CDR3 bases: TGTGCCAGCAGTTTAATACTAGCGGGATTCGGGTGGAACACCGGGGAGCTGTTTTTT. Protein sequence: CASSLILAGFGWNTGELFF.

The CDR3 DNA is TGTGCCAGCAGTTCTATGCAGGGTGCAGATACGCAGTATTTT. Translating it yields CASSSMQGADTQYF. The chain recombines TRBV6-5 with TRBJ2-3; tentative D call: TRBD1 (5 bases). Germline values: CDR1 MNHEY, CDR2 SVGAGI. V lost 4 bases and J lost 4, with 12 bases in between. The CDR3 has 14 amino acids.

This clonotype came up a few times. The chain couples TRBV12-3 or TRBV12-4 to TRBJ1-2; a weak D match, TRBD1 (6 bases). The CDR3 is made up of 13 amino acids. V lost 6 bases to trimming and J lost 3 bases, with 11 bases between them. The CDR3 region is CASSPNRDYGYTF. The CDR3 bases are TGTGCCAGCAGCCCCAACAGGGACTATGGCTACACCTTC.

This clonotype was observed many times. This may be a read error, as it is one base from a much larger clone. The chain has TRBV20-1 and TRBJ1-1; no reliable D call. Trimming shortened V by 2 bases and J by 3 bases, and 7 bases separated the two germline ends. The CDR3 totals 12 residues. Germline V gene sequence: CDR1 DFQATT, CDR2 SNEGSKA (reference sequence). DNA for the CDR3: TGCAGTGCTAGACAGGCGGACACTGAAGCTTTCTTT. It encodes CSARQADTEAFF.

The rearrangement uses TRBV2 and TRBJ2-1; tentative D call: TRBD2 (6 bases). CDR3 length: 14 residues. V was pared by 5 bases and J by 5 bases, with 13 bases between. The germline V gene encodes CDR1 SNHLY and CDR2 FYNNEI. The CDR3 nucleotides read TGTGCCAGCAGTCGGGGGTACTTAAACAATGAGCAGTTCTTC. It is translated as CASSRGYLNNEQFF.

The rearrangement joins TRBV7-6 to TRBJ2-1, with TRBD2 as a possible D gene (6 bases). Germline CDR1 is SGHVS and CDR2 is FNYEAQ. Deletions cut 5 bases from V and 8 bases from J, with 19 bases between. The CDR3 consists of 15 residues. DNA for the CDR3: TGTGCCAGCAGCCCTTTAGCGGCAGGTTTCCATGAGCAGTTCTTC. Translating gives CASSPLAAGFHEQFF.

In nucleotides, the CDR3 is TGTGCCAGCAGTTTAAGTTCGACGGGTGAAGCTTTCTTT. This gives the protein CASSLSSTGEAFF. This chain links TRBV27 with TRBJ1-1; D unclear. CDR3 length: 13 amino acids. CDR1 and CDR2 (germline): MNHEY, SMNVEV (reference sequence). The V end was cut by 2 bases, the J end by 7 bases, with 11 bases between.

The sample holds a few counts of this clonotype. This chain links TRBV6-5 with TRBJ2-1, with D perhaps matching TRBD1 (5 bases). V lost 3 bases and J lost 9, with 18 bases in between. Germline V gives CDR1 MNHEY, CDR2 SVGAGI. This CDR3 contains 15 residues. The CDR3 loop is CASSYGTRTRGEQFF. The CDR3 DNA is TGTGCCAGCAGTTATGGAACAAGAACAAGGGGTGAGCAGTTCTTC.